A selection of T cell receptor beta chains follows, all from one sample in a study of PD-L1 blockade in urothelial cancer. This table comes from immunoSEQ multiplex PCR, and its TCRdb copy is limited to in-frame clones, with some not included. This sample has tens of thousands of clones; around 85% occur once, and the top ten carry approximately 15%. The sample here was PBMCs, taken around atezolizumab (anti-PD-L1) treatment. These receptors all come from a man aged 55 to 70 with urothelial cancer. The CDR3 runs from the conserved cysteine through the conserved F or W. The D gene is left open where the match is weak. For some rows the clone size is stated as once, few or many, or as a class when expanded; others skip it.

j_call	clone_size	v_call	d_call	cdr3_nt	cdr3_aa
TRBJ1-2	few	TRBV19	TRBD1	TGTGCCAGTAGTACCGGGACAGGGGTGTACTGGGGCTACACCTTC	CASSTGTGVYWGYTF
TRBJ1-1	NA	TRBV5-1	NA	TGCGCCAGCAGCTTATACTTGAACACTGAAGCTTTCTTT	CASSLYLNTEAFF
TRBJ2-1	NA	TRBV30	TRBD1	TGTGCCTGGAGTAGGGACAGGGGTGGAAATGAGCAGTTCTTC	CAWSRDRGGNEQFF
TRBJ2-5	NA	TRBV9	TRBD2	TGTGCCAGCAGCGTAGTTGGGTCTGCGGGGGGCGGGAAAGAGACCCAGTACTTC	CASSVVGSAGGGKETQYF
TRBJ1-1	NA	TRBV11-2	NA	TGTGCCAGCAGCTACACAGGGTACACTGAAGCTTTCTTT	CASSYTGYTEAFF
TRBJ2-3	NA	TRBV7-2	TRBD1	TGTGCCAGCAGCTTTGGGACAGGGGCCGGCACAGATACGCAGTATTTT	CASSFGTGAGTDTQYF
TRBJ1-2	NA	TRBV2	NA	TGTGCCAGCAGCGACCAACTGACAGGTACCTCAGGCTACACCTTC	CASSDQLTGTSGYTF
TRBJ1-3	NA	TRBV7-9	NA	TGTGCCAGCAGCACCCCCGGGACACGGACAGGAAACACCATATATTTT	CASSTPGTRTGNTIYF
TRBJ1-5	NA	TRBV13	NA	TGTGCCAGCGGGGACGGGAGTAGCAATCAGCCCCAGCATTTT	CASGDGSSNQPQHF
TRBJ2-2	NA	TRBV7-8	NA	TGTGCCAGCAGTCTCAAAACAGGGAACACCGGGGAGCTGTTTTTT	CASSLKTGNTGELFF
TRBJ2-3	NA	TRBV19	TRBD2	TGTGCCAGTAGTATAGGCCTAGCGGGGACGCCGTTGGGTGGTACGCAGTATTTT	CASSIGLAGTPLGGTQYF
TRBJ2-2	NA	TRBV11-2	TRBD2	TGTGCCAGCAGCTTCGGGACTAGCGGGGGGACCGGGGAGCTGTTTTTT	CASSFGTSGGTGELFF
TRBJ2-5	NA	TRBV7-2	NA	TGTGCCAGCAGCTTAGCGGGGGGGCCAGAGACCCAGTACTTC	CASSLAGGPETQYF
TRBJ1-2	NA	TRBV29-1	TRBD1	TGCAGCGTTGAAGATTGGCGGGACAGGGGCGTTACTAACTATGGCTACACCTTC	CSVEDWRDRGVTNYGYTF
TRBJ2-2	NA	TRBV19	TRBD1	TGTGCCAGTAGTATCTGGACAGGGCAGGCAACGGGGGAGCTGTTTTTT	CASSIWTGQATGELFF
TRBJ1-1	NA	TRBV9	NA	TGTGCCAGCAGCGTAGGAACAGGATTGAACACTGAAGCTTTCTTT	CASSVGTGLNTEAFF
TRBJ1-6	NA	TRBV7-2	NA	TGTGCCAGCAGCACCTCCGGGACAAGGGCTTCACCCCTCCACTTT	CASSTSGTRASPLHF
TRBJ1-2	NA	TRBV2	TRBD1	TGTGCCAGCAGTGAGACAGGGAGGTATGGCTACACCTTC	CASSETGRYGYTF
TRBJ1-2	NA	TRBV10-3	NA	TGTGCCATCAGTGAGTCTACAGAAAACTATGGCTACACCTTC	CAISESTENYGYTF
TRBJ2-3	NA	TRBV4-2	TRBD1	TGTGCCAGCAGCTCACGACAGGGTAGTGATACGCAGTATTTT	CASSSRQGSDTQYF
TRBJ1-3	NA	TRBV5-1	TRBD1	TGCGCCAGCAGCGTGGCCGGGACAGAAGGAAACACCATATATTTT	CASSVAGTEGNTIYF
TRBJ1-6	NA	TRBV5-4	TRBD1	TGTGCCAGCAGCCCCGGGACAGGAATGGGATATTCACCCCTCCACTTT	CASSPGTGMGYSPLHF
TRBJ1-3	NA	TRBV5-1	TRBD1	TGCGCCAGCAGGGGAATTGGGACAGTCTCTGGAAACACCATATATTTT	CASRGIGTVSGNTIYF
TRBJ1-2	NA	TRBV18	NA	TGTGCCAGCTCACCAATGGAGCTAAACTATGGCTACACCTTC	CASSPMELNYGYTF
TRBJ2-4	NA	TRBV18	TRBD1	TGTGCCAGCTCACCATATTGGACAGGGGAAGGAAACATTCAGTACTTC	CASSPYWTGEGNIQYF
TRBJ2-7	NA	TRBV19	TRBD2	TGTGCCAGTAGGACAACCGGGACTAGCGGGGTCTACGAGCAGTACTTC	CASRTTGTSGVYEQYF
TRBJ1-3	few	TRBV28	NA	TGTGCCAGCAGTAGGAGCTCTGGAAACACCATATATTTT	CASSRSSGNTIYF
TRBJ1-5	once	TRBV28	TRBD1	TGTGCCAGCAGCAAGAGGGGGCTGGGTGGCAATCAGCCCCAGCATTTT	CASSKRGLGGNQPQHF
TRBJ1-2	NA	TRBV5-1	TRBD1	TGCGCCAGCAGCATTGACAGGGTGGGGGGCTACACCTTC	CASSIDRVGGYTF
TRBJ1-5	once	TRBV7-3	TRBD1	TGTGCCAGCAGCTCCGGACAGGGCAATCAGCCCCAGCATTTT	CASSSGQGNQPQHF
TRBJ2-1	NA	TRBV7-2	TRBD2	TGTGCCAGCAGCTTAGTTCTAGCGGGGGGGCGGGAGCAGTTCTTC	CASSLVLAGGREQFF
TRBJ1-2	NA	TRBV25-1	TRBD1	TGTGCCAGCAGTGAATATAATCTAGTGGGACAGCACAACTATGGCTACACCTTC	CASSEYNLVGQHNYGYTF
TRBJ1-1	NA	TRBV28	NA	TGTGCCAGCAGGGCGGGGGGGACGAACACTGAAGCTTTCTTT	CASRAGGTNTEAFF
TRBJ1-3	NA	TRBV4-1	NA	TGCGCCAGCAGCCACCCCCAGCGGGCCTCTGGAAACACCATATATTTT	CASSHPQRASGNTIYF
TRBJ2-5	NA	TRBV9	TRBD2	TGTGCCAGCAGCGTTGGACTAGCGGGGACCCTCGGGGGGACCCAGTACTTC	CASSVGLAGTLGGTQYF
TRBJ1-5	once	TRBV30	TRBD1	TGTGCCTGGAGTCCTGGTCAGGGGGCCGGTCAGCCCCAGCATTTT	CAWSPGQGAGQPQHF
TRBJ1-6	NA	TRBV10-2	TRBD1	TGCGCCAGCAGTGTGGGGACCACAAGACAGGGTTATTCACCCCTCCACTTT	CASSVGTTRQGYSPLHF
TRBJ2-1	few	TRBV14	TRBD2	TGTGCCAGCAGCCCCCTACGGCGGGGGGGTATCTCCTACAATGAGCAGTTCTTC	CASSPLRRGGISYNEQFF
TRBJ2-5	NA	TRBV6-5	TRBD1	TGTGCCAGCAGTGATACAGGGGTGACCCAGTACTTC	CASSDTGVTQYF
TRBJ1-2	NA	TRBV6-1	NA	TGTGCCAGCAGCCCACAGGTGTATATCTACACCTTC	CASSPQVYIYTF
TRBJ1-5	NA	TRBV23-1	NA	TGCGCCAGCAGTCAATCGCAGTTCAATCAGCCCCAGCATTTT	CASSQSQFNQPQHF
TRBJ2-3	NA	TRBV5-1	TRBD2	TGCGCCAGCAGCGCGGGACTAGCGGGGATCACTAGCACAGATACGCAGTATTTT	CASSAGLAGITSTDTQYF
TRBJ2-1	NA	TRBV5-1	NA	TGCGCCAGCAGCCCGACTTCTACCTACAATGAGCAGTTCTTC	CASSPTSTYNEQFF
TRBJ1-5	NA	TRBV6-5	TRBD1	TGTGCCAGCGGGACAGATTTCAATCAGCCCCAGCATTTT	CASGTDFNQPQHF
TRBJ1-6	NA	TRBV5-6	NA	TGTGCCAGCAGCTTGGACGGTAATTCACCCCTCCACTTT	CASSLDGNSPLHF
TRBJ1-1	NA	TRBV5-1	TRBD1	TGCGCCAGCAGCAACCGGGACAGGGATCAATCGACTGAAGCTTTCTTT	CASSNRDRDQSTEAFF
TRBJ1-1	once	TRBV30	NA	TGTGCCTGCATGAACACTGAAGCTTTCTTT	CACMNTEAFF
TRBJ2-4	NA	TRBV21-1	NA	TGTGCCAGCATCCCGACTAGCGGGGAGACTATATACTTC	CASIPTSGETIYF
TRBJ2-7	NA	TRBV28	NA	TGTGCCAGCAGTCCCAGGGCTACCTACGAGCAGTACTTC	CASSPRATYEQYF
TRBJ1-5	NA	TRBV5-5	NA	TGTGCCAGCAGCTTCCAGGATCATCAGCCCCAGCATTTT	CASSFQDHQPQHF